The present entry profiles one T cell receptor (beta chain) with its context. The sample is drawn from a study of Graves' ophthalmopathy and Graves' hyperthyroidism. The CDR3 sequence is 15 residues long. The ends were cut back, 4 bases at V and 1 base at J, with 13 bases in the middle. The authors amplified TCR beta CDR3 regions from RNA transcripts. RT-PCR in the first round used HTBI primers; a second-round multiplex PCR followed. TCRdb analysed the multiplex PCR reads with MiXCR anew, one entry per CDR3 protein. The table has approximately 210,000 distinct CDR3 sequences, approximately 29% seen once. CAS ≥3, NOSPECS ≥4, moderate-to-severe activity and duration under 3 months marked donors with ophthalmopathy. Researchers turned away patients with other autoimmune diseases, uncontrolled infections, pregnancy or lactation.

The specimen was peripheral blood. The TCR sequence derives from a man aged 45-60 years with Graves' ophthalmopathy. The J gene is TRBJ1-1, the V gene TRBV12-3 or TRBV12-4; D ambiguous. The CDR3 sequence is CASSYPSTGNTEAFF. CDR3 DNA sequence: TGTGCCAGCAGTTACCCCTCGACTGGGAACACTGAAGCTTTCTTT.